The 20 T cell receptor beta chains below were found in one sample sequenced in a study of cytomegalovirus exposure and HLA in healthy donors. The method was immunoSEQ multiplex PCR; TCRdb's version includes in-frame clones alone and lacks a portion of them. In the table there are about 120,000 clones, around 88% of which are singletons. Material for sequencing was PBMCs. The receptors shown here come from a man aged 18 to 29 in good health and CMV-seronegative.

The rearrangement uses TRBV6-4 and TRBJ2-3, with D hard to call. With 3 bases removed from V and 2 bases from J, the gap between germline ends came to 6 bases. Germline V gives CDR1 MRHNA, CDR2 SNTAGT. There are 13 residues in the CDR3. Written as DNA, the CDR3 is TGTGCCAGCAGTGAGAGCTCCACAGATACGCAGTATTTT. Translated, it gives CASSESSTDTQYF.

The V and J genes are TRBV27 and TRBJ2-3; D is unresolved. Germline values: CDR1 MNHEY, CDR2 SMNVEV (reference sequence). Trimming shortened V by 5 bases and J by 0 bases, and 6 bases separated the two germline ends. The CDR3 totals 13 residues. This CDR3 reads CASSTLSTDTQYF. The CDR3, as DNA: TGTGCCAGCAGTACATTAAGCACAGATACGCAGTATTTT.

This clone appeared a single time. V and J are TRBV2 and TRBJ1-2; TRBD1 matches at 7 bases. Germline CDR1 reads SNHLY; CDR2 reads FYNNEI. The CDR3 runs 13 residues. Trimming removed 6 bases from V and 4 bases from J; junction bases left unmatched: 5. The DNA for the CDR3 is TGTGCCAGCAGAGACAGGGAGAGCTATGGCTACACCTTC. Protein: CASRDRESYGYTF.

The rearrangement links TRBV25-1 to TRBJ1-2, with TRBD1 identical over 7 bases. CDR1 and CDR2 from the germline V gene are MGHDK and SYGVNS. With 2 bases clipped from V and 9 bases from J, the junction kept 12 bases outside the gene matches. The CDR3 has 15 amino acids. The CDR3 protein is CASSENLAGGLSYTF. The CDR3 nucleotides are TGTGCCAGCAGTGAAAACTTGGCAGGGGGTTTAAGCTACACCTTC.

This sequence joins TRBV13 and TRBJ2-5; D uncertain. CDR1 and CDR2 from the germline V gene are PRHDT and FYEKMQ (reference sequence). V lost 5 bases and J 4 bases, leaving 11 bases between the germline ends. This CDR3 comprises 13 residues. This chain's CDR3 is CASSTTVPETQYF. CDR3 nucleotides: TGTGCCAGCAGCACCACAGTCCCAGAGACCCAGTACTTC.

This chain joins TRBV2 and TRBJ2-3; no clear D. Per germline, CDR1 SNHLY and CDR2 FYNNEI. Deletions cut 4 bases from V and 3 bases from J, with 14 bases between. The CDR3 loop spans 15 amino acids. For the CDR3, the DNA is TGTGCCAGCAGTGCCGAAAGAACCGGGACAGATACGCAGTATTTT. As protein: CASSAERTGTDTQYF.

This clone has only a few counts. The chain carries TRBV29-1 and TRBJ1-5; 7 positions agree with TRBD1. This CDR3 is 13 amino acids long. The ends lost 6 bases at V and 6 bases at J; junction bases unmatched: 8. Germline V CDR1 and CDR2: SQVTM, ANQGSEA. The CDR3 reads CSVTRGLGQPQHF. CDR3 DNA: TGCAGCGTGACTAGGGGGCTAGGTCAGCCCCAGCATTTT.

The genes are TRBV25-1 and TRBJ1-1; unclear D gene. The V and J ends lost 5 bases and 3 bases respectively, with 10 bases between them. The CDR3 totals 13 residues. Germline CDR1 is MGHDK and CDR2 is SYGVNS. DNA for the CDR3: TGTGCCAGCAGTCTCAGTTTTTACACTGAAGCTTTCTTT. Its translation: CASSLSFYTEAFF.

This rearrangement joins TRBV7-9 to TRBJ1-1, with D possibly TRBD1 on 5 matching bases. Germline values: CDR1 SEHNR, CDR2 FQNEAQ (reference sequence). The CDR3 loop spans 15 amino acids. V gave up 5 bases and J gave up 3 bases, with 16 bases separating them. CDR3 sequence: CASSPNRGSDTEAFF. In DNA, the CDR3 is TGTGCCAGCAGCCCTAATAGGGGCTCGGACACTGAAGCTTTCTTT.

V and J are TRBV27 and TRBJ2-2, with a tentative D call TRBD1 (5 bases). The germline CDR1 and CDR2 sequences are MNHEY and SMNVEV (reference sequence). There are 15 residues in the CDR3. Trimming cost V 3 bases and J 5 bases, with 13 bases left between them. The CDR3 DNA reads TGTGCCAGCAGTTTGGGGCCGGCTACGACCGGGGAGCTGTTTTTT. Amino acid sequence: CASSLGPATTGELFF.

This chain joins TRBV11-3 and TRBJ2-5; possible D gene TRBD1, 6 bases. Germline V gene sequence: CDR1 SGHNT, CDR2 YENEEA. V was clipped by 5 bases and J by 1 base, with 20 bases between them. The CDR3 length is 17 residues. This chain's CDR3 is CASSPRTGTPGQETQYF. As DNA, the CDR3 is TGTGCCAGCAGCCCAAGAACCGGGACACCAGGCCAAGAGACCCAGTACTTC.

A word on this clone: At one boundary the junction diverges from the germline segment, which might be a read error. The chain couples TRBV27 to TRBJ2-3, with TRBD1 matching over 8 bases. The CDR3 is made up of 14 amino acids. The germline V gene encodes CDR1 MNHEY and CDR2 SMNVEV (reference sequence). The CDR3 loop is CASSSQGVVDMQYF. Written as DNA, the CDR3 is TGTGCCAGCAGTTCACAGGGGGTAGTAGATATGCAGTATTTT.

The chain has TRBV7-6 and TRBJ2-3; D perhaps matches TRBD1 (6 bases). This CDR3 has 15 residues. V was clipped by 0 bases and J by 1 base, with 8 bases between them. Germline V lookup: CDR1 SGHVS, CDR2 FNYEAQ. Written as DNA, the CDR3 is TGTGCCAGCAGCTTAGCCAGGACAGGCACAGATACGCAGTATTTT. It yields the protein CASSLARTGTDTQYF.

This chain uses TRBV7-2 with TRBJ2-4; 12 bases are shared with TRBD1. The CDR3 consists of 16 residues. Germline CDR1 is SGHTA and CDR2 is FQGNSA. The J segment lost 5 bases and the V segment lost 5 bases, leaving 7 bases of the junction unmatched. The CDR3 protein is CASSPSGQGAQNIQYF. The CDR3 DNA reads TGTGCCAGCAGCCCATCGGGACAGGGGGCCCAAAACATTCAGTACTTC.

J is TRBJ2-7 and V is TRBV18, with 11 nucleotides matching TRBD2. With V trimmed by 0 bases and J by 3 bases, 16 bases remained unmatched. The V gene's germline CDR1 is KGHSH and CDR2 LQKENI. This CDR3 has 20 residues. The CDR3 loop reads CASSPPSTLAGGAAFYEQYF. CDR3 DNA: TGTGCCAGCTCACCACCGAGCACGCTAGCGGGGGGCGCCGCTTTCTACGAGCAGTACTTC.

The table lists this clone with a count of one. Relative to the germline gene, one junction end is altered; a read error may explain this. V is TRBV28 and J is TRBJ2-7; TRBD1 matches 8 bases. CDR1 is MDHEN, CDR2 SYDVKM, per germline. The length of the CDR3 is 14 residues. The CDR3 bases are TGTGCCAGCAGTTTTGCCGGGACAGGTTTTTATTTGGACTTC. Its protein is CASSFAGTGFYLDF.

The DNA of the CDR3 is TGTGCCAGCAGCTTAGACGGGACAACTGGTGGAAACACCATATATTTT. It codes for CASSLDGTTGGNTIYF. The V gene is TRBV7-2, the J gene TRBJ1-3; D may be TRBD1 (6 bases). The CDR3 totals 16 residues. Germline CDR1 reads SGHTA; CDR2 reads FQGNSA. V was trimmed by 1 base and J by 3 bases, leaving 13 bases between them.

The rearrangement links TRBV28 to TRBJ1-2; D call uncertain. V was shortened by 7 bases and J by 8 bases, with 26 bases between the two germline ends. Per the germline V gene, CDR1 is MDHEN and CDR2 is SYDVKM. The CDR3 has 16 residues. Here the CDR3 DNA reads TGTGCCAGCATTACGACTCGGGGTTTTTTATATAGAGGCTACACCTTC. Translation gives CASITTRGFLYRGYTF.

The chain links TRBV5-1 to TRBJ1-4, with TRBD1 as a possible D gene (6 bases). The CDR3 spans 15 residues. Trimming stripped 4 bases from V and 7 bases from J, with 17 bases between. Germline loops: CDR1 SGHRS, CDR2 YFSETQ. The CDR3 spells CASSPRQGSGEKLFF. CDR3 nucleotides: TGCGCCAGCAGCCCGCGCCAGGGGTCGGGTGAAAAACTGTTTTTT.

This clone was found a few times. The chain employs TRBV7-2 and TRBJ1-1, with D possibly TRBD1 on 5 matching bases. V shed 6 bases and J shed 7 bases, with 18 bases lying between them. The CDR3 is 14 residues long. The germline V gene has CDR1 SGHTA and CDR2 FQGNSA. CDR3 nucleotides: TGTGCCAGCAGACTCAGCAGGGTAGACGGTGAAGCTTTCTTT. Its translation is CASRLSRVDGEAFF.